The present TCR beta chain was sequenced within a study of blood T cell repertoires in COVID-19. Study as a whole: Whether acute or convalescent, the COVID-19 samples came from the United States, Italy and Spain. Nucleic acid was either cDNA or gDNA, and it came from T cells, B-cell-depleted T cells, or PBMCs.

Original analysis: Amplifying reference gene primers gave estimates of nucleated cell counts. Data came from immunoSEQ multiplex PCR; TCRdb stores just in-frame clones and leaves some out. V and J calls and clone size are copied from that table; D and trimming were computed from the DNA. The sample lists 100,000 to 150,000 clones; about 89% were seen once. Trimming took 3 bases from V and 0 from J, leaving 14 bases between them. The CDR3 totals 17 residues. Germline CDR1 is SNHLY and CDR2 is FYNNEI. The sequencing sample was made of peripheral blood. This clonotype was obtained from a woman aged 55-70 years with acute or convalescent COVID-19. J is TRBJ1-4 and V is TRBV2; D remains unclear. CDR3 region: CASSDLGSRATNEKLFF. CDR3 coding DNA: TGTGCCAGCAGTGATTTGGGCAGTCGAGCAACTAATGAAAAACTGTTTTTT.